The T cell receptor (beta chain) described here comes from a study of T cell responses to AZD1222 COVID-19 vaccine. The CDR3 sequence is 14 residues long. V shed 6 bases and J shed 0 bases, with 12 bases lying between them. Germline values: CDR1 SGHRS, CDR2 YFSETQ. With regard to this clone: Its antigen is unknown.

Using immunoSEQ multiplex PCR, the repertoire was profiled, and TCRdb retains in-frame clones only, with some absent. The sample yields fewer than 200,000 clones, approximately 90% seen once. Points from the study as a whole: Among the donors, most were white British and more were female, and clonal diversity was possibly underestimated. Sampled repertoires all dated from after the peak T cell response.

This receptor was taken from an adult who received the MenACWY meningococcal vaccine as a control. The sample consisted of peripheral blood, taken 28 days after the second dose of the MenACWY control vaccine. This rearrangement joins TRBV5-1 to TRBJ1-2; no definite D call. The CDR3 coding sequence is TGCGCCAGCACCCTCGCGGGGACTAACTATGGCTACACCTTC. It encodes CASTLAGTNYGYTF.